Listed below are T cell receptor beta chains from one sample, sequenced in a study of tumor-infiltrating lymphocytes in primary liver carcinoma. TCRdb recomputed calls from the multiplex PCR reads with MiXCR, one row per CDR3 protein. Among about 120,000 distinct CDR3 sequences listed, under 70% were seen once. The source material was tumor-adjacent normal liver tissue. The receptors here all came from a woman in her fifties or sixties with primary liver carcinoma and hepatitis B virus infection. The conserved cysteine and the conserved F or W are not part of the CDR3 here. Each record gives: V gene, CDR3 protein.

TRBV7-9,ASSGRGQGKIGEQY
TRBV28,ASSRTVLSSYEQY
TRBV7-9,VSSLVGAAGANALT
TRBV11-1,ASSRTGDSNNEQY
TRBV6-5,ASSYLGHNNEQF
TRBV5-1,ASSWTGGAGELF
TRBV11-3,VTTVGTSSYNEQF
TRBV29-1,SAYGLAGGPSKDNELF
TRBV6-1,ASSRDSLSLGAKVLT
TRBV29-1,SVEATLGLAGGPGPIYNEQF
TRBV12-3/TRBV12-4,ASCMAGFETQY
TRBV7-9,AGGRQGVMDEQY
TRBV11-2,ASSLAGSVNEQF
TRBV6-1,ASSERRRSLGAYGYA
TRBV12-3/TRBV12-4,ASRGTANNQPQH
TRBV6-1,ASSEAPGDNQPQH
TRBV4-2,ASIQFENNEAF
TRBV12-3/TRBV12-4,ASSTGTGGSSDYEQY
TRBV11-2,ASNLESGGVGEQF
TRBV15,ATSSPLKGSEQY
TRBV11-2,ARTLEGGTIGEQF
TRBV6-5,AGSARHTDAF
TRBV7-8,SSSGGSSGYTGELF
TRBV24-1,ATSDGFNQPQH
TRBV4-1,ASIQVTSGSEQY
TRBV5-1,ASSKLAGSNTGELF
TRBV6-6,VSSYTDKGGSPLH
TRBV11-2,ASSLGGLVFHEQF
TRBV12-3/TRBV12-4,TNSSPDTEAF
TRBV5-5,ASSYSLMLNEQF
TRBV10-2,ASNDRHSNRPHH
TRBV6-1,ASVKVENHPQY
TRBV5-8,ASSLLVPETQY
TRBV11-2,ASSQRRGGFFYNEQF
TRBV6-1,ASRIQMNTEAF
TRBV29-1,SATGRDPSYNEQF
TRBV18,ASSPQVVNTEAF
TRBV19,ASSGTGTGYKQY
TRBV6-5,ASSPDREGNIQY
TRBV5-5,ASSRGQGDMQY
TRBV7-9,ASRQTEDPNTEVF
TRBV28,ASSNWQVNEQF
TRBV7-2,ASSFEASKHYEQY
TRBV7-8,ASNFGGTDAQY
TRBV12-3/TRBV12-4,ASISDAGSYEQY
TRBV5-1,ASSPARDIHSNQPQH
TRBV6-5,ASSFGTGGTDMQY
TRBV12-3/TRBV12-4,ASSLTESYELY
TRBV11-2,ASSLARQAMTDTQY
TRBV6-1,VSSDFLQGLLGAYEQY
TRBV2,ASRDREAGELF
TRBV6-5,ASSSRLAGEGEHY
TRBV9,ASSGRGGEKLF
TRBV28,ASRKGVSRNIQY
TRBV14,ASSHSQTNFNTEAF